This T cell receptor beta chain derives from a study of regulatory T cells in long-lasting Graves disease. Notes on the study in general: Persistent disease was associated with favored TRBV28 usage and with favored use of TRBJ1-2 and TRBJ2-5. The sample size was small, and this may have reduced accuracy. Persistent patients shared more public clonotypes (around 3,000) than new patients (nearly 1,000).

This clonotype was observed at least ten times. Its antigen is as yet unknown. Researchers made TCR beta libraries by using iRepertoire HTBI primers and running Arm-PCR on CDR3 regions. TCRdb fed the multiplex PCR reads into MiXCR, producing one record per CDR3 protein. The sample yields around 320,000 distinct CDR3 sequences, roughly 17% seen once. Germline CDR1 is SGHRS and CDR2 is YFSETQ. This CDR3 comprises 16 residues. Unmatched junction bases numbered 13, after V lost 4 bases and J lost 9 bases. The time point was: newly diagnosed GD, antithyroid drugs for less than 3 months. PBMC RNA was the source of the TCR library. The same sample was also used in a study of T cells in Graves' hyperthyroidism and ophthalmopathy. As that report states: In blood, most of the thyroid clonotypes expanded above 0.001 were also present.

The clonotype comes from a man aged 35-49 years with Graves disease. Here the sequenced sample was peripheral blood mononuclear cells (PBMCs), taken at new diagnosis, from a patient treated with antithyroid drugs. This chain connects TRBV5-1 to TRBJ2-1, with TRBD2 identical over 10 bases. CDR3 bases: TGCGCCAGCAGCCTAATCTTAAGCGGGGGGGCCGGTGAGCAGTTCTTC. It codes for CASSLILSGGAGEQFF.